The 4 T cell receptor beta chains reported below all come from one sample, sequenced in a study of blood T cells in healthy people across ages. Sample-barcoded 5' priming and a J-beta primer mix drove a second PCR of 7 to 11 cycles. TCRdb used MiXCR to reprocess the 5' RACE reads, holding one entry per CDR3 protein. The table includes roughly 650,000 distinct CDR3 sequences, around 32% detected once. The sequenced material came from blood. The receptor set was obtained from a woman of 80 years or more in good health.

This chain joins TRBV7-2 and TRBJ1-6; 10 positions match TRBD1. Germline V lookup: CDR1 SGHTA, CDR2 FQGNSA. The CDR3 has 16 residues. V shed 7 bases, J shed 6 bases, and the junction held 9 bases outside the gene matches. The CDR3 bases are TGTGCCAGCACCAATCTCCGGGACAGGGGTAATTCACCCCTCCACTTT. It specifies CASTNLRDRGNSPLHF.

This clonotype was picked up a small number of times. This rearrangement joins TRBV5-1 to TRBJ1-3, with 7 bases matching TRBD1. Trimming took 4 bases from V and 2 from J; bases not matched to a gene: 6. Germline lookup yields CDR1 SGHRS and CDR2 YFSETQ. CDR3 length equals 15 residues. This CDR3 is CASSPTGDPGNTIYF. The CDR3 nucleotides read TGCGCCAGCAGCCCCACAGGGGACCCTGGAAACACCATATATTTT. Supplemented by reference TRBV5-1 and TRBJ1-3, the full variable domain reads KAGVTQTPRYLIKTRGQQVTLSCSPISGHRSVSWYQQTPGQGLQFLFEYFSETQRNKGNFPGRFSGRQFSNSRSEMNVSTLELGDSALYLCASSPTGDPGNTIYFGEGSWLTVV.

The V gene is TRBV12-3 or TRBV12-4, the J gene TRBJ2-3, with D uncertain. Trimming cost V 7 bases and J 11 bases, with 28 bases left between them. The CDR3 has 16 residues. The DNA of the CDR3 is TGTGCCAGCACCCAAGGGTTGGGCCTGAGCGCAGATGTGCAGTATTTT. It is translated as CASTQGLGLSADVQYF.

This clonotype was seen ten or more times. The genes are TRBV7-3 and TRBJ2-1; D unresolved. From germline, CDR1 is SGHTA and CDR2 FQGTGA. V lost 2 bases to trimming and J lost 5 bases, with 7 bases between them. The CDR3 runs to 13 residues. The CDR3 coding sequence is TGTGCCAGCAGCTTATCCGGCCACAATGAGCAGTTCTTC. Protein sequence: CASSLSGHNEQFF.